This T cell receptor (beta chain) was identified in a study of spatial heterogeneity in lung cancer. Study-wide context: Available follow-up PBMC samples were sequenced, at a median of roughly two years post-resection. Raw reads contained each unique TCR and UMI combination more than ten times on average.

This clonotype was counted a few times. Its target is not known. Germline CDR1 is MNHNY and CDR2 is SVGAGI (reference sequence). This CDR3 comprises 13 residues. V shed 5 bases and J shed 7 bases, with 9 bases lying between them. A unique molecular identifier was attached to every TCR cDNA molecule. Each CDR3 protein is one row after TCRdb ran MiXCR on the 5' RACE reads. The sample yields roughly 120,000 distinct CDR3 sequences, approximately 12% seen once. Overall study results and limits: At tumor resection, ubiquitous expanded TCRs were detected in blood more often than later.

Described time point: blood at routine non-recurrence follow-up after resection. Unsorted whole RNA of tumor, nontumor lung or frozen PBMC was sequenced. The origin of this receptor is a male donor with early-stage non-small cell lung cancer. The specimen comprised PBMCs, sampled at follow-up. The rearrangement links TRBV6-6 to TRBJ1-6; no clear D gene. The DNA for the CDR3 is TGTGCCAGCAGTCGAGACCCAAATTCACCCCTCCACTTT. Translated: CASSRDPNSPLHF.